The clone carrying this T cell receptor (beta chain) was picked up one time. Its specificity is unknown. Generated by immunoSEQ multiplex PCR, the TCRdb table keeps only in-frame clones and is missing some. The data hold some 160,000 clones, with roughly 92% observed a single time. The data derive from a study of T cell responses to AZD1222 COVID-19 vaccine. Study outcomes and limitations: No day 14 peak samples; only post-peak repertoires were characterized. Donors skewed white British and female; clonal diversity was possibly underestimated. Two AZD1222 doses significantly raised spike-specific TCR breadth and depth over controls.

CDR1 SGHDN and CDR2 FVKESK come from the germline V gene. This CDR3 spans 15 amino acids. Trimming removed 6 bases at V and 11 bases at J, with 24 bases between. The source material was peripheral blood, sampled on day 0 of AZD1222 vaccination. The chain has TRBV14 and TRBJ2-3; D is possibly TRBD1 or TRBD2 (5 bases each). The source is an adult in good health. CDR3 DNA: TGTGCCAGCAGTCTAGCCGGGGCCTATCCCCTCGAGCAGTATTTT. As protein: CASSLAGAYPLEQYF.